The clone carrying this TCR delta chain was detected a few times. TCRdb's protein, taken from a much larger clone, differs from this DNA's translation at residues 4 and 5, likely owing to a read error; the protein displayed comes from the DNA. This sample stems from a study of γδ T cells in repeated Plasmodium falciparum infection. TCRdb re-called the multiplex PCR reads using CATT. This sample has about 93,000 delta-chain clones, with 0.8% to 1% found just once. The TCR sequence derives from a pool of human donors (malaria-infected and uninfected, not separated). Sample: gamma-delta T cells from blood.

The DNA of the CDR3 is TGTGCTCTTCGGCTTGTATTAATTCCTACCCCCCTCGCTGATCGTCTACTGGGGGATACACCCGATAAACTCATCTTT. It is translated as CALRLVLIPTPLADRLLGDTPDKLIF. The chain has TRDV1 and TRDJ1; 12 bases fit TRDD3. The CDR3 is 26 residues long. V lost 8 bases to trimming and J lost 3 bases; unmatched junction nucleotides: 40. Germline V gene sequence: CDR1 TSWWSYY, CDR2 QGS.